The T cell receptor beta chain under discussion was sequenced for a study of T cell repertoires in cytomegalovirus infection. At the level of the study: In public TCR beta signatures, there were indications of both CMV infection and matching HLA type.

TCRdb ran MiXCR on the reads and lists one entry per CDR3 protein. This sample has around 350,000 distinct CDR3 sequences, with 18% found just once. General study points: Public TCR beta family frequency separated CMV-and-HLA carriers, including in an independent cohort. HLA-C-restricted CMV clonotypes gave the most frequent clonotype in two of eight donors.

V was pared by 7 bases and J by 9 bases, with 7 bases between. The CDR3 runs 10 residues. CDR1 and CDR2 (germline): SNHLY, FYNNEI. At least ten counts were recorded for this clonotype. Its antigen is as yet unknown. The sequenced sample was PBMCs. The chain couples TRBV2 to TRBJ2-1; D call uncertain. This receptor was obtained from a human donor in good health (CMV status not recorded). Some clones in this sample may be carry-over from other donors' samples. For the CDR3, the DNA is TGTGCCAGCACTGGCGGTGAGCAGTTCTTC. The encoded protein is CASTGGEQFF.